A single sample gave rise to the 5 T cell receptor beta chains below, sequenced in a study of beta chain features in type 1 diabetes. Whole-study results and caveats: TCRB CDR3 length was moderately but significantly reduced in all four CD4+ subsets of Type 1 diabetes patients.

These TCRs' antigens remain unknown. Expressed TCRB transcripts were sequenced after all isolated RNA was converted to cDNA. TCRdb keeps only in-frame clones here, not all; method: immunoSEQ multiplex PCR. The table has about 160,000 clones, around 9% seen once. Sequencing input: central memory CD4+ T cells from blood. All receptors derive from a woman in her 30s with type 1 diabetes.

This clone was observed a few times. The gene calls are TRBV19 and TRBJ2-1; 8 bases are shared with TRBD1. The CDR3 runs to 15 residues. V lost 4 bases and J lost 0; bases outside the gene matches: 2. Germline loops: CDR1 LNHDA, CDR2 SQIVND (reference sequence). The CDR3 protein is CASSTTGGSYNEQFF. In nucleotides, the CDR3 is TGTGCCAGTAGTACTACAGGGGGCTCCTACAATGAGCAGTTCTTC.

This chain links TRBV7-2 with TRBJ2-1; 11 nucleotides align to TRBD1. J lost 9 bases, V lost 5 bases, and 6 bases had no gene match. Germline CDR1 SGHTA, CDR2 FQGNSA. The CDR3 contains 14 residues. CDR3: CASSTGQGVSEQFF. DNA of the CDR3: TGTGCCAGCAGCACGGGACAGGGGGTAAGTGAGCAGTTCTTC.

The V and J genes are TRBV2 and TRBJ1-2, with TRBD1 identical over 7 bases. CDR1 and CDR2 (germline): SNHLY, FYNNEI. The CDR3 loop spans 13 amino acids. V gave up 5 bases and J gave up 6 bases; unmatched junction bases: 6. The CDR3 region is CASSYRQGDGYTF. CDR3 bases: TGTGCCAGCAGTTACCGACAGGGCGATGGCTACACCTTC. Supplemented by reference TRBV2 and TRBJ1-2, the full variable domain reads EPEVTQTPSHQVTQMGQEVILRCVPISNHLYFYWYRQILGQKVEFLVSFYNNEISEKSEIFDDQFSVERPDGSNFTLKIRSTKLEDSAMYFCASSYRQGDGYTFGSGTRLTVV.

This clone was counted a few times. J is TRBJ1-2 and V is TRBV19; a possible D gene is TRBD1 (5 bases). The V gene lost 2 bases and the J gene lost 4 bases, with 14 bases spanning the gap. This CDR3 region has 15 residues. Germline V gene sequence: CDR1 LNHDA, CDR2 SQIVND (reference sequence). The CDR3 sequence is CASSIKVGGGYGYTF. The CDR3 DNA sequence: TGTGCCAGTAGTATAAAGGTCGGGGGAGGCTATGGCTACACCTTC. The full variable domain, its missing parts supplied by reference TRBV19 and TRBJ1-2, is DGGITQSPKYLFRKEGQNVTLSCEQNLNHDAMYWYRQDPGQGLRLIYYSQIVNDFQKGDIAEGYSVSREKKESFPLTVTSAQKNPTAFYLCASSIKVGGGYGYTFGSGTRLTVV.

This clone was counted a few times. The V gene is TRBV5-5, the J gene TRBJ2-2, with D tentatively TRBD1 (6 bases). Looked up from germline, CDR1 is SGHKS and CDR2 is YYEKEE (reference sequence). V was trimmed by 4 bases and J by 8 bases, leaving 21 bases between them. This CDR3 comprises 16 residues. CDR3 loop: CASSPLGQHTSGELFF. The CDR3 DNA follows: TGTGCCAGCAGCCCATTAGGACAGCACACGTCGGGGGAGCTGTTTTTT.